These 4 T cell receptor beta chains originate from one sample sequenced in a study of shared clonotypes between healthy human individuals. Only in-frame clones appear in the TCRdb table, and some are missing; sequencing was by immunoSEQ multiplex PCR. Of approximately 700,000 clones in the sample, around three quarters were seen once. Sequencing was done on a sample of memory CD4+ T cells sorted from blood. Subset given: CD45RA-negative fraction. The source of these receptors is a woman aged 30 to 39 in good health.

The V and J genes are TRBV7-9 and TRBJ1-1; D possibly corresponds to TRBD1 (5 bases). Germline V gives CDR1 SEHNR, CDR2 FQNEAQ (reference sequence). The ends were cut back, 1 base at V and 11 bases at J, with 14 bases in the middle. The CDR3 loop spans 13 amino acids. CDR3 DNA: TGTGCCAGCAGCTTAGGAGGCAGGGCGGTGGCTTTCTTT. Amino acid sequence: CASSLGGRAVAFF.

This chain connects TRBV7-9 to TRBJ1-1; tentatively, D is TRBD1 (6 bases). There are 14 residues in the CDR3. Germline V gene sequence: CDR1 SEHNR, CDR2 FQNEAQ (reference sequence). With 3 bases removed from V and 3 bases from J, the gap between germline ends came to 11 bases. The CDR3 sequence is CASSFARGHTEAFF. CDR3 bases: TGTGCCAGCAGCTTTGCCCGGGGGCACACTGAAGCTTTCTTT. Combining the CDR3 with reference TRBV7-9 and TRBJ1-1 gives the whole variable domain DTGVSQNPRHKITKRGQNVTFRCDPISEHNRLYWYRQTLGQGPEFLTYFQNEAQLEKSRLLSDRFSAERPKGSFSTLEIQRTEQGDSAMYLCASSFARGHTEAFFGQGTRLTVV.

The chain employs TRBV28 and TRBJ2-7; D call uncertain. Trimming removed 6 bases from V and 2 bases from J, with 11 bases in between. The CDR3 has 13 amino acids. Germline V lookup: CDR1 MDHEN, CDR2 SYDVKM. CDR3 DNA sequence: TGTGCCAGCAGCCTACGGGCGCCCTACGAGCAGTACTTC. Translation gives CASSLRAPYEQYF.

The chain carries TRBV7-9 and TRBJ1-1; D is perhaps TRBD1 (5 bases). Germline CDR1 SEHNR, CDR2 FQNEAQ (reference sequence). The length of the CDR3 is 14 residues. Trimming removed 4 bases from V and 6 bases from J, with 15 bases in between. The CDR3 spells CASSSLRGVSEAFF. The CDR3 coding sequence is TGTGCCAGCAGCTCCCTACGGGGGGTCTCTGAAGCTTTCTTT.